This T cell receptor beta chain was retrieved from a study of human T cells and chemical hapten exposure. Across the whole study: For the approximately 25-week duration of the study, patients were given weekly doses of diphenylcyclopropenone on the scalp.

Time point noted: pre-sensitization, week 0. Described treatment: therapeutic diphenylcyclopropenone sensitization with weekly scalp DPC. Blood collection took place prior to placing each patch test. It was from unfractionated whole blood that total RNA was extracted. Methods used by the authors: TCR counts had a median of approximately 87,000 per sample and spanned roughly 20,000 to 690,600. TCRdb fed the RACE reads into MiXCR, producing one record per CDR3 protein. The V and J calls follow TCRdb's processing rather than the paper's. This repertoire shows approximately 41,000 distinct CDR3 sequences, around 7.6% found once; its top ten account for around 1.2%. This clonotype was detected ten times or more. The CDR3 covers 16 residues. The germline gives CDR1 SGHNT, CDR2 YYREEE (reference sequence). Trimming removed 0 bases at V and 2 bases at J, with 14 bases between.

This sequence was found in a woman between 45 and 65 years old with alopecia areata. Some clones in this sample may be carry-over from other donors' samples. J is TRBJ2-5 and V is TRBV5-4; unclear D gene. This material consisted of whole blood, taken in connection with sensitization to the hapten diphenylcyclopropenone (DPC). CDR3 sequence (DNA): TGTGCCAGCAGCTTGGTCGGGCTTGTGGGTCAAGAGACCCAGTACTTC. It specifies CASSLVGLVGQETQYF. The full variable domain, its missing parts supplied by reference TRBV5-4 and TRBJ2-5, is ETGVTQSPTHLIKTRGQQVTLRCSSQSGHNTVSWYQQALGQGPQFIFQYYREEENGRGNFPPRFSGLQFPNYSSELNVNALELDDSALYLCASSLVGLVGQETQYFGPGTRLLVL.